The clone carrying this T cell receptor (beta chain) was found once. The sample comes from a study of CD8 T cell repertoires and HIV-1 epitope variants. V shed 0 bases and J shed 1 base, with 9 bases lying between them. Germline assignment: CDR1 SGHNT and CDR2 YYREEE (reference sequence). There are 15 residues in the CDR3. The assay was immunoSEQ multiplex PCR, and TCRdb's table has in-frame clones only and misses some. Of roughly 100,000 clones listed, roughly 81% are singletons. The sequence was collected from a male donor with HIV. The sequenced material came from uncultured baseline CD8+ T cells from peripheral blood mononuclear cells (PBMCs). The chain combines TRBV5-4 with TRBJ2-3; D remains ambiguous. DNA of the CDR3: TGTGCCAGCAGCTTGGCCACCCGGGGCACAGATACGCAGTATTTT. Translating it yields CASSLATRGTDTQYF.